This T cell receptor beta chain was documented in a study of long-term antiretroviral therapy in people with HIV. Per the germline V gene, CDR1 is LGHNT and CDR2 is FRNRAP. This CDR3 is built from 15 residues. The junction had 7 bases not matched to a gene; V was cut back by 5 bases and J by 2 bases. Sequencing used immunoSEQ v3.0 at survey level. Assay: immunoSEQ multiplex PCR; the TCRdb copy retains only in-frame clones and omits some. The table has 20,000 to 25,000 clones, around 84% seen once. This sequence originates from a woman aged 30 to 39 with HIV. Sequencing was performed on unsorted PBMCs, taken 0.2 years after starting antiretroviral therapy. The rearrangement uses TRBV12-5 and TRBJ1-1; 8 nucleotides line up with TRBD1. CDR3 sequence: CASGQGQGGNTEAFF. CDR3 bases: TGTGCTAGTGGTCAAGGACAGGGTGGAAACACTGAAGCTTTCTTT.